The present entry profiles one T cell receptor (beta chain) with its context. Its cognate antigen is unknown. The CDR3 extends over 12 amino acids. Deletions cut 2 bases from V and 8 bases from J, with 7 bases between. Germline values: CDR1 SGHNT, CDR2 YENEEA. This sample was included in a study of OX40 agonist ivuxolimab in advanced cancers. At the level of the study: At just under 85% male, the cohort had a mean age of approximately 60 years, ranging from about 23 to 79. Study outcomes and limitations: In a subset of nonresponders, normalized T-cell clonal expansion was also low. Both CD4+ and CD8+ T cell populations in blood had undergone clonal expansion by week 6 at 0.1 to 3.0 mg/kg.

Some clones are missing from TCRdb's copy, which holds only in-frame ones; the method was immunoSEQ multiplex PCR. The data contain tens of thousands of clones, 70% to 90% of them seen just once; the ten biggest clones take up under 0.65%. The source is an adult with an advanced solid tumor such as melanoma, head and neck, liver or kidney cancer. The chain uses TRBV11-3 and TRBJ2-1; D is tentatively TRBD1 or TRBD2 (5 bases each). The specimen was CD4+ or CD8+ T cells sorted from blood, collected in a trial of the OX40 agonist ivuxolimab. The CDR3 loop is CASSLQGHEQFF. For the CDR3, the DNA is TGTGCCAGCAGCTTACAGGGACATGAGCAGTTCTTC.